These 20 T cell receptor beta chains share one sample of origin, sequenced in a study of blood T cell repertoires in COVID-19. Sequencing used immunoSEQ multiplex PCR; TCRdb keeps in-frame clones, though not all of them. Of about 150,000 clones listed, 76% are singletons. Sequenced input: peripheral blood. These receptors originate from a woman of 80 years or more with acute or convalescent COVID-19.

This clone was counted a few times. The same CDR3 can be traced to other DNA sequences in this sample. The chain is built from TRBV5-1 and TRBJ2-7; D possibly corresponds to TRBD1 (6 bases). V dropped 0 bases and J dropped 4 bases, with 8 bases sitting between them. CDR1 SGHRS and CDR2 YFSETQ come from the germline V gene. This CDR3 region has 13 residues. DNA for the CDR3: TGCGCCAGCAGCTTGGACAGGGCATACGAGCAGTACTTC. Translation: CASSLDRAYEQYF.

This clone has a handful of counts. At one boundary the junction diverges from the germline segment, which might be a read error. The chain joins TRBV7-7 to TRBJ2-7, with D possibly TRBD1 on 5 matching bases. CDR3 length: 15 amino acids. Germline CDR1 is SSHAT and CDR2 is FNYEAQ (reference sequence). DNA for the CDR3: TGTGCTAGCAGCTTAAGCTCAGGGCGAGAGTACGAGCAGTACTTC. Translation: CASSLSSGREYEQYF.

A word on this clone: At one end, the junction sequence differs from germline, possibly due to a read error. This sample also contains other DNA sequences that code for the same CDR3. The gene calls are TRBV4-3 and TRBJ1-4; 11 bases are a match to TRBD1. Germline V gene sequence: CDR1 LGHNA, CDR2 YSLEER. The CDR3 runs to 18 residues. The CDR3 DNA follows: TGCGCCAGCAGCCAAGATCTCGGACAGGGGGCGCGTTTTGAAAAGCTGTTTTTT. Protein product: CASSQDLGQGARFEKLFF.

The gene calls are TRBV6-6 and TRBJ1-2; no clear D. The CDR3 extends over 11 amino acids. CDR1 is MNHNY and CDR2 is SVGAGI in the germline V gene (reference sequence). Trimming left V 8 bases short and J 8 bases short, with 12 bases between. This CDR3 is CASSTSGGYTF. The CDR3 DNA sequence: TGTGCCAGCTCAACTTCGGGAGGCTACACCTTC.

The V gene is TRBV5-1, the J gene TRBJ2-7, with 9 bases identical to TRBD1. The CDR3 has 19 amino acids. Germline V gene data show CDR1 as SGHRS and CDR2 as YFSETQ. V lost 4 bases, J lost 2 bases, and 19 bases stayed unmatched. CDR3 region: CASSPTPGQGIFRTYEQYF. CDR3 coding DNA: TGCGCCAGCAGCCCTACGCCGGGACAGGGTATCTTTAGGACCTACGAGCAGTACTTC. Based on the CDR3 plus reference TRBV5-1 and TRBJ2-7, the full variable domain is KAGVTQTPRYLIKTRGQQVTLSCSPISGHRSVSWYQQTPGQGLQFLFEYFSETQRNKGNFPGRFSGRQFSNSRSEMNVSTLELGDSALYLCASSPTPGQGIFRTYEQYFGPGTRLTVT.

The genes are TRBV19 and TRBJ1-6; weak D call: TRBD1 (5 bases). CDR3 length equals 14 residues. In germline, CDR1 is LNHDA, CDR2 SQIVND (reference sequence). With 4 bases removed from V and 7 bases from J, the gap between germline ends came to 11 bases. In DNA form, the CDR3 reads TGTGCCAGTAGTAGTCTATCAGGGAATTCACCCCTCCACTTT. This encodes CASSSLSGNSPLHF.

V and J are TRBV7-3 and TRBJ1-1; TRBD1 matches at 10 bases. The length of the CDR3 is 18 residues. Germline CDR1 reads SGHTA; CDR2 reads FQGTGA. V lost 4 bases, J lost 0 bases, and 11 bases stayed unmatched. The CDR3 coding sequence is TGTGCCAGCAGCTCCGATTCGACAGGGGGCGCAATGAACACTGAAGCTTTCTTT. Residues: CASSSDSTGGAMNTEAFF.

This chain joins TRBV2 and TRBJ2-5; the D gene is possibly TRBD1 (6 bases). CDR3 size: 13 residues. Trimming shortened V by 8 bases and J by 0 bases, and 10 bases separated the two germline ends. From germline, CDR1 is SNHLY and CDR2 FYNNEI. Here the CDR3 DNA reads TGTGCCAGCTTGACAGGCAACCAAGAGACCCAGTACTTC. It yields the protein CASLTGNQETQYF.

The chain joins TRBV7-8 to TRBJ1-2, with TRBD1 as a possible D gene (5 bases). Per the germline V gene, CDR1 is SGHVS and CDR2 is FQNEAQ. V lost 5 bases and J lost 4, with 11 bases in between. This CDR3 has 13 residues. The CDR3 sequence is CASSQTGVYGYTF. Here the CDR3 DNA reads TGTGCCAGCAGCCAAACAGGTGTCTATGGCTACACCTTC. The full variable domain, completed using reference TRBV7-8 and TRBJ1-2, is GAGVSQSPRYKVAKRGQDVALRCDPISGHVSLFWYQQALGQGPEFLTYFQNEAQLDKSGLPSDRFFAERPEGSVSTLKIQRTQQEDSAVYLCASSQTGVYGYTFGSGTRLTVV.

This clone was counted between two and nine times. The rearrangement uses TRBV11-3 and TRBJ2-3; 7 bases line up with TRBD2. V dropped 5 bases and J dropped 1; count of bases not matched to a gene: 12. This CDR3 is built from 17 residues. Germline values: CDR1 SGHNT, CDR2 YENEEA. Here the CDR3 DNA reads TGTGCCAGCAGCCACCATGGAAGGGGAGGGGGCACAGATACGCAGTATTTT. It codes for CASSHHGRGGGTDTQYF.

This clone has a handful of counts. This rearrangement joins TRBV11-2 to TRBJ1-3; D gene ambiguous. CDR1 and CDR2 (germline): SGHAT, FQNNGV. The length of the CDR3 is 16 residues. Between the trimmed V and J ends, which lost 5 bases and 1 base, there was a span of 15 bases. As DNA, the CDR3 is TGTGCCAGCAGCCCCACGAGAGTTGCGTCTGGAAACACCATATATTTT. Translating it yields CASSPTRVASGNTIYF. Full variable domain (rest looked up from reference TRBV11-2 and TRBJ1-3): EAGVAQSPRYKIIEKRQSVAFWCNPISGHATLYWYQQILGQGPKLLIQFQNNGVVDDSQLPKDRFSAERLKGVDSTLKIQPAKLEDSAVYLCASSPTRVASGNTIYFGEGSWLTVV.

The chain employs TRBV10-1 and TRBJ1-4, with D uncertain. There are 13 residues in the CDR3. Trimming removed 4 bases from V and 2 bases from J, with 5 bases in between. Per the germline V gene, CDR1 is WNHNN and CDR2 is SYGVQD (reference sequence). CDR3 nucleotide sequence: TGCGCCAGCAGTGTCGGTACTAATGAAAAACTGTTTTTT. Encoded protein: CASSVGTNEKLFF.

CDR3 loop: CASSPPPGKEKLFF. As DNA, the CDR3 is TGTGCCAGCAGCCCCCCCCCGGGAAAGGAAAAACTGTTTTTT. The rearrangement joins TRBV7-2 to TRBJ1-4; D is uncertain. The CDR3 has 14 residues. Trimming shortened V by 5 bases and J by 8 bases, and 15 bases separated the two germline ends. Germline loops: CDR1 SGHTA, CDR2 FQGNSA.

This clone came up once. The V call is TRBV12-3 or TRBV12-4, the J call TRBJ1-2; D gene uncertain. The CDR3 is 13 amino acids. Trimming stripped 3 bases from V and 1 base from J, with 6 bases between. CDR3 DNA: TGTGCCAGCAGTTTGGTTAGTAACTATGGCTACACCTTC. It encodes CASSLVSNYGYTF.

The CDR3, as DNA: TGCGCCAGCAGCTTAGGAGGGAACACTGAAGCTTTCTTT. Translation gives CASSLGGNTEAFF. The chain has TRBV5-1 and TRBJ1-1; no reliable D call. CDR3 size: 13 residues. CDR1 is SGHRS and CDR2 is YFSETQ in the germline V gene. V was pared by 2 bases and J by 1 base, with 6 bases between.

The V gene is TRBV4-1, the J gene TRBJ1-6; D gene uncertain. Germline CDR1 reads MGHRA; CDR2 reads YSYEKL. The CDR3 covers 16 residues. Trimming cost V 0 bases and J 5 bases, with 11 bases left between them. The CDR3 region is CASSQDIAGNNSPLHF. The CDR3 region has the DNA TGCGCCAGCAGCCAAGATATTGCGGGGAATAATTCACCCCTCCACTTT.

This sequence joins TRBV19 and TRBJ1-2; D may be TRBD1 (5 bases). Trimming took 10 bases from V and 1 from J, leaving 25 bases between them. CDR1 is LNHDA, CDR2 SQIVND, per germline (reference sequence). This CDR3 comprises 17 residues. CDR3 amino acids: CATLNPFGRDLNYGYTF. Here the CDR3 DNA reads TGTGCCACCCTTAACCCCTTTGGGCGGGACCTTAACTATGGCTACACCTTC.

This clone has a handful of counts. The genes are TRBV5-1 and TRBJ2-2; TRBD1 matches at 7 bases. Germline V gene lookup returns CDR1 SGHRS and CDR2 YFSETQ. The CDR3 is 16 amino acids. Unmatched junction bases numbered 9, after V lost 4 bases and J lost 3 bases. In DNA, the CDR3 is TGCGCCAGCAGCCCTGACAGGGAAGTTTACACCGGGGAGCTGTTTTTT. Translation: CASSPDREVYTGELFF.

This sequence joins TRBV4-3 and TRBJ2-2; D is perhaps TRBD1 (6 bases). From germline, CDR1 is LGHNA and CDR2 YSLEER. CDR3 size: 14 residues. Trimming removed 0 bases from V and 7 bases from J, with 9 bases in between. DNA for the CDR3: TGCGCCAGCAGCCAAGACAGGGGAAGCGGGGAGCTGTTTTTT. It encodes CASSQDRGSGELFF.

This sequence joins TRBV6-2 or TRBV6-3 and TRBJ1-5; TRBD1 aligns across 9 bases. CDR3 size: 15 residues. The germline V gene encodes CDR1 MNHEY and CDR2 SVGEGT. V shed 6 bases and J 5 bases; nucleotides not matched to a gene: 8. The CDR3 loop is CASRPPGQGHQPQHF. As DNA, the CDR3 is TGTGCCAGCAGGCCTCCGGGACAGGGTCATCAGCCCCAGCATTTT.